These 21 T cell receptor beta chains came from one sample sequenced in a study of blood T cell repertoires in COVID-19. TCRdb's table, derived via immunoSEQ multiplex PCR, lists solely in-frame clones and lacks some. The sample lists a few hundred thousand clones, about 85% occurring once. The sample comprised peripheral blood. The receptors come from a young man with active or convalescent COVID-19.

This rearrangement joins TRBV5-6 to TRBJ2-1; 13 bases map to TRBD2. The V segment lost 3 bases and the J segment 11 bases; nucleotides outside the gene matches: 14. CDR1 and CDR2 from the germline V gene are SGHDT and YYEEEE. This CDR3 spans 17 amino acids. CDR3 amino acids: CASSSAEYPGLAGKQFF. As DNA, the CDR3 is TGTGCCAGCAGCTCGGCTGAATATCCGGGACTAGCGGGGAAGCAGTTCTTC.

The chain carries TRBV27 and TRBJ2-1, with 7 bases matching TRBD1. The CDR3 is 14 amino acids. CDR1 and CDR2 (germline): MNHEY, SMNVEV (reference sequence). V gave up 6 bases and J gave up 7 bases; unmatched junction bases: 9. The CDR3: CASSPQQGTNEQFF. In nucleotides, the CDR3 is TGTGCCAGCAGCCCACAACAGGGGACGAATGAGCAGTTCTTC.

The chain joins TRBV9 to TRBJ2-1; 8 nucleotides agree with TRBD2. V shed 4 bases and J 6 bases; nucleotides not matched to a gene: 6. CDR3 length equals 14 residues. Germline-derived CDR1 and CDR2 are SGDLS and YYNGEE. CDR3 coding DNA: TGTGCCAGCAGCCTAAGCGGGAGCCCCAATGAGCAGTTCTTC. It translates to CASSLSGSPNEQFF.

V and J are TRBV27 and TRBJ2-1, with a weak D call TRBD2 (6 bases). This CDR3 spans 13 amino acids. Germline CDR1 reads MNHEY; CDR2 reads SMNVEV (reference sequence). Trimming stripped 6 bases from V and 8 bases from J, with 14 bases between. The CDR3 loop reads CASSSDPGDEQFF. The CDR3 DNA reads as TGTGCCAGCAGCTCAGACCCGGGGGATGAGCAGTTCTTC.

V gene TRBV11-2 combines with J gene TRBJ2-7, with 9 bases fitting TRBD2. Germline V gene data show CDR1 as SGHAT and CDR2 as FQNNGV. This CDR3 is built from 15 residues. Trimming took 1 base from V and 6 from J; bases not matched to a gene: 7. The DNA of the CDR3 is TGTGCCAGCAGCTTAGTTAGCGGGAGCGTCGGCGAGCAGTACTTC. Its translation: CASSLVSGSVGEQYF.

The chain links TRBV6-5 to TRBJ2-1; D might be TRBD1 (5 bases). The ends were cut back, 2 bases at V and 7 bases at J, with 12 bases in the middle. Germline CDR1 MNHEY, CDR2 SVGAGI. The CDR3 runs to 14 residues. The DNA of the CDR3 is TGTGCCAGCAGTTACCTCCAGGGCAGGAATGAGCAGTTCTTC. As protein: CASSYLQGRNEQFF.

The chain recombines TRBV7-9 with TRBJ2-3; 7 bases are a match to TRBD2. Germline loops: CDR1 SEHNR, CDR2 FQNEAQ (reference sequence). V was clipped by 5 bases and J by 3 bases; unmatched bases: 8. The CDR3 has 15 residues. The CDR3 sequence is CASSPSPGGTDTQYF. DNA for the CDR3: TGTGCCAGCAGCCCCTCCCCGGGGGGTACAGATACGCAGTATTTT.

The chain couples TRBV10-3 to TRBJ2-3; perhaps TRBD2 as D (6 bases). The length of the CDR3 is 15 residues. The germline V gene encodes CDR1 ENHRY and CDR2 SYGVKD. Trimming removed 4 bases from V and 1 base from J, with 12 bases in between. DNA for the CDR3: TGTGCCATCAGTGTGGTCGGGAGAGGCACAGATACGCAGTATTTT. It translates to CAISVVGRGTDTQYF.

As regards this clone: The same CDR3 arises from other DNA sequences in this sample as well. The chain uses TRBV12-3 or TRBV12-4 and TRBJ1-1, with D maybe TRBD1 (5 bases). This CDR3 has 13 amino acids. Trimming shortened V by 6 bases and J by 2 bases, and 10 bases separated the two germline ends. The CDR3 loop is CASSRQRNTEAFF. DNA of the CDR3: TGTGCCAGCAGCCGACAGCGCAACACTGAAGCTTTCTTT.

This clone was counted a single time. V usage is TRBV6-6 and J usage is TRBJ2-7; perhaps TRBD1 as D (5 bases). The V gene lost 0 bases and the J gene lost 3 bases, with 9 bases spanning the gap. The CDR3 has 14 amino acids. CDR1 is MNHNY and CDR2 is SVGAGI in the germline V gene (reference sequence). CDR3 bases: TGTGCCAGCAGTTACTCGACAGCTGTCTACGAGCAGTACTTC. It is translated as CASSYSTAVYEQYF.

The genes are TRBV6-6 and TRBJ2-7; 12 nucleotides line up with TRBD1. This CDR3 region has 14 residues. With 7 bases clipped from V and 5 bases from J, the junction kept 6 bases outside the gene matches. CDR1 and CDR2 from the germline V gene are MNHNY and SVGAGI (reference sequence). The chain's CDR3 is CASNTGTGGDEQYF. CDR3 nucleotides: TGTGCCAGCAATACCGGGACAGGGGGCGACGAGCAGTACTTC.

The genes are TRBV9 and TRBJ2-5, with TRBD1 as a possible D gene (6 bases). Germline CDR1 and CDR2: SGDLS and YYNGEE. V lost 4 bases and J lost 2, with 12 bases in between. The CDR3 contains 14 residues. The CDR3 nucleotides read TGTGCCAGCAGCAAGGGGGTCCAGCAAGAGACCCAGTACTTC. Translated, it gives CASSKGVQQETQYF.

This clone was recorded many times. The chain couples TRBV6-4 to TRBJ2-3, with 10 bases matching TRBD2. The V and J ends lost 3 bases and 2 bases, in that order; junction bases with no gene match: 2. This CDR3 is built from 15 residues. Germline loops: CDR1 MRHNA, CDR2 SNTAGT. The CDR3 spells CASSELAGATDTQYF. The CDR3 DNA follows: TGTGCCAGCAGTGAGCTAGCGGGAGCCACAGATACGCAGTATTTT.

This rearrangement joins TRBV27 to TRBJ1-4; D unresolved. This CDR3 is built from 14 residues. V was trimmed by 5 bases and J by 6 bases, leaving 13 bases between them. Germline V gives CDR1 MNHEY, CDR2 SMNVEV (reference sequence). DNA for the CDR3: TGTGCCAGCAGTCCCCAACGAAGAGATGAAAAACTGTTTTTT. Translated, it gives CASSPQRRDEKLFF. The full variable domain, completed using reference TRBV27 and TRBJ1-4, is EAQVTQNPRYLITVTGKKLTVTCSQNMNHEYMSWYRQDPGLGLRQIYYSMNVEVTDKGDVPEGYKVSRKEKRNFPLILESPSPNQTSLYFCASSPQRRDEKLFFGSGTQLSVL.

The chain couples TRBV28 to TRBJ1-1; D might be TRBD1 (5 bases). This CDR3 is 11 amino acids long. The germline CDR1 and CDR2 sequences are MDHEN and SYDVKM. V lost 4 bases and J lost 7, with 7 bases in between. CDR3 bases: TGTGCCAGCAGTTGGGGGGGTGAAGCTTTCTTT. It yields the protein CASSWGGEAFF.

The rearrangement links TRBV3-1 (or the pseudogene TRBV3-2) to TRBJ2-5, with TRBD2 matching 14 bases. This CDR3 has 19 amino acids. V was pared by 3 bases and J by 5 bases, with 14 bases of the junction left unmatched. Germline loops: CDR1 LGHDT, CDR2 YNNKEL (reference sequence). The CDR3 loop reads CASSQEHRGLAGAGETQYF. CDR3 nucleotides: TGTGCCAGCAGCCAGGAACACCGGGGACTAGCGGGAGCCGGGGAGACCCAGTACTTC.

This clone showed up just a few times. The chain employs TRBV5-4 and TRBJ2-7, with 8 nucleotides matching TRBD2. Trimming removed 4 bases from V and 2 bases from J; junction bases left unmatched: 5. Germline CDR1 is SGHNT and CDR2 is YYREEE (reference sequence). The CDR3 spans 14 residues. CDR3 sequence: CASSPGTSPYEQYF. CDR3 nucleotides: TGTGCCAGCAGCCCCGGGACTAGTCCCTACGAGCAGTACTTC. The full variable domain, its missing parts supplied by reference TRBV5-4 and TRBJ2-7, is ETGVTQSPTHLIKTRGQQVTLRCSSQSGHNTVSWYQQALGQGPQFIFQYYREEENGRGNFPPRFSGLQFPNYSSELNVNALELDDSALYLCASSPGTSPYEQYFGPGTRLTVT.

The rearrangement joins TRBV7-9 to TRBJ2-7; D possibly corresponds to TRBD1 (5 bases). The germline V gene encodes CDR1 SEHNR and CDR2 FQNEAQ (reference sequence). This CDR3 region has 12 residues. V was pared by 3 bases and J by 5 bases, with 8 bases between. Here the CDR3 DNA reads TGTGCCAGCAGCTTTACAGGTGACGAGCAGTACTTC. Encoded protein: CASSFTGDEQYF.

The CDR3 sequence is CASSYGQGRRAFF. The CDR3 nucleotides are TGTGCCAGCAGTTACGGACAGGGGAGGAGAGCTTTCTTT. The chain joins TRBV6-5 to TRBJ1-1, with 9 bases aligning to TRBD1. Germline CDR1 and CDR2: MNHEY and SVGAGI. CDR3 length: 13 residues. Trimming took 2 bases from V and 10 from J; bases not matched to a gene: 5.

This clone was picked up one time. V usage is TRBV18 and J usage is TRBJ2-3; 7 bases agree with TRBD2. J lost 6 bases, V lost 1 base, and 10 bases had no gene match. Germline V gives CDR1 KGHSH, CDR2 LQKENI. This CDR3 has 16 residues. CDR3 sequence (DNA): TGTGCCAGCTCACCACGAAAAGAGTCCGGGGGGGATACGCAGTATTTT. Translation gives CASSPRKESGGDTQYF.

The V call is TRBV2, the J call TRBJ2-3, with 12 bases identical to TRBD2. The CDR3 is 17 amino acids. Losses at the gene ends were 4 bases for V and 6 bases for J; bases not matched to a gene: 11. Germline values: CDR1 SNHLY, CDR2 FYNNEI. The CDR3 region is CASSASSGRAMADTQYF. The CDR3 DNA sequence: TGTGCCAGCAGTGCATCTAGCGGGAGGGCCATGGCCGATACGCAGTATTTT.